This T cell receptor beta chain was captured by sequencing in a study of blood T cell repertoires in COVID-19. Study context: The cDNA or gDNA used as material had been derived from T cells, B-cell-depleted T cells, or PBMCs.

In the source study's methods: Amplification of reference gene primers was used by the study to estimate nucleated cell counts. Only in-frame clones appear in the TCRdb table, and some are missing; sequencing was by immunoSEQ multiplex PCR. V and J calls and clone size follow that table, whereas D and trimming were derived from the DNA. Among about 270,000 clones listed, around 92% were seen once. The CDR3 sequence is 15 residues long. Germline lookup yields CDR1 KGHSH and CDR2 LQKENI. The V end was cut by 6 bases, the J end by 3 bases, with 17 bases between. The rearrangement joins TRBV18 to TRBJ1-1, with D possibly being TRBD1 (5 bases). This receptor was taken from a young adult with COVID-19, enrolled during active disease. The sequenced sample consisted of peripheral blood. CDR3 DNA: TGTGCCAGCTCGGGGGGATACTTTAAGGACACTGAAGCTTTCTTT. It translates to CASSGGYFKDTEAFF.